This TCR beta chain was sequenced for a study of blood T cell repertoires in COVID-19. Study-wide background: The United States, Italy and Spain were the sources of the acute and convalescent COVID-19 samples.

In the original processing: Cell counts per sample came from amplifying reference gene primers. TCRdb's table, derived via immunoSEQ multiplex PCR, lists solely in-frame clones and lacks some. V and J calls and clone size come straight from that table; D and trimming were deduced from the DNA. This sample has 88,000 or so clones, with 85% to 90% found just once. CDR3 length equals 16 residues. The germline gives CDR1 MNHEY, CDR2 SMNVEV (reference sequence). The V and J ends lost 6 bases and 4 bases, in that order; junction bases with no gene match: 8. The sequencing input was peripheral blood. This sequence joins TRBV27 and TRBJ2-3, with 12 nucleotides matching TRBD2. This receptor was obtained from a man between 60 and 75 years old with acute or convalescent COVID-19. The CDR3 loop reads CASSTGLAGFPDTQYF. The CDR3 DNA follows: TGTGCCAGCAGCACCGGACTAGCGGGATTCCCAGATACGCAGTATTTT.